One sample yielded the 31 T cell receptor beta chains listed below, sequenced in a study of cytomegalovirus exposure and HLA in healthy donors. 13 Jbeta primers and 60 Vbeta primers were used for the PCR. Only in-frame clones appear in the TCRdb table, and some are missing; sequencing was by immunoSEQ multiplex PCR. The sample holds about 200,000 clones, 60% to 80% seen once. Sequencing was performed on PBMCs. The receptor source for this set is a male donor in good health and CMV-seronegative.

The chain is built from TRBV6-5 and TRBJ2-1; D not resolved. This CDR3 has 13 amino acids. With 4 bases removed from V and 15 bases from J, the gap between germline ends came to 19 bases. The germline gives CDR1 MNHEY, CDR2 SVGAGI. CDR3 nucleotide sequence: TGTGCCAGCAGTTTTACTACCGCTTCCCCGCCGTTCTTC. Its translation is CASSFTTASPPFF.

This chain connects TRBV10-3 to TRBJ2-7; possibly TRBD2 for D (5 bases). In germline, CDR1 is ENHRY, CDR2 SYGVKD. The CDR3 runs 14 residues. Trimming stripped 1 base from V and 1 base from J, with 8 bases between. CDR3 DNA sequence: TGTGCCATCAGTGAGTTACGGACTTCCTACGAGCAGTACTTC. Its translation: CAISELRTSYEQYF.

V gene TRBV4-3 combines with J gene TRBJ2-7; 9 bases match TRBD1. With V trimmed by 0 bases and J by 5 bases, 5 bases remained unmatched. The CDR3 is made up of 15 amino acids. CDR1 LGHNA and CDR2 YSLEER come from the germline V gene. CDR3 coding DNA: TGCGCCAGCAGCCAAGAAGGACAGGGGTACAACGAGCAGTACTTC. Its translation is CASSQEGQGYNEQYF.

This rearrangement joins TRBV18 to TRBJ1-2; 7 positions agree with TRBD1. The CDR3 extends over 14 amino acids. Germline-derived CDR1 and CDR2 are KGHSH and LQKENI. The V gene end was trimmed by 3 bases and the J gene end by 1 base; junction bases not matched to a gene: 2. As DNA, the CDR3 is TGTGCCAGCTCACCCGGACAGGTTAACTATGGCTACACCTTC. This gives the protein CASSPGQVNYGYTF. Using reference TRBV18 and TRBJ1-2 for the parts outside the CDR3, the full variable domain is NAGVMQNPRHLVRRRGQEARLRCSPMKGHSHVYWYRQLPEEGLKFMVYLQKENIIDESGMPKERFSAEFPKEGPSILRIQQVVRGDSAAYFCASSPGQVNYGYTFGSGTRLTVV.

The J gene is TRBJ2-1, the V gene TRBV7-3; 8 bases fit TRBD2. There are 16 residues in the CDR3. V was clipped by 5 bases and J by 1 base; unmatched bases: 7. From germline, CDR1 is SGHTA and CDR2 FQGTGA. The DNA for the CDR3 is TGTGCCAGCAGCCTCAGCGGGAGTAGTTCCTACAATGAGCAGTTCTTC. Translation gives CASSLSGSSSYNEQFF.

CDR3 DNA sequence: TGTGCCAGCAGCTTAGCGGGAGGGTACGAGCAGTACTTC. This codes for CASSLAGGYEQYF. The rearrangement uses TRBV13 and TRBJ2-7, with 8 bases aligning to TRBD2. The CDR3 spans 13 residues. CDR1 PRHDT and CDR2 FYEKMQ come from the germline V gene (reference sequence). The J segment lost 4 bases and the V segment lost 1 base, leaving 0 bases of the junction unmatched.

The chain joins TRBV27 to TRBJ1-1; 7 bases align to TRBD1. Germline lookup yields CDR1 MNHEY and CDR2 SMNVEV (reference sequence). J lost 4 bases, V lost 5 bases, and 7 bases had no gene match. The CDR3 runs to 14 residues. The CDR3 loop is CASSPTGATTEAFF. The CDR3 DNA sequence: TGTGCCAGCAGTCCTACAGGGGCGACCACTGAAGCTTTCTTT.

This chain connects TRBV6-1 to TRBJ2-2; D is unresolved. Trimming took off 6 bases at V and 1 base at J, with 6 bases between the two ends. The germline CDR1 and CDR2 sequences are MNHNS and SASEGT. This CDR3 has 13 residues. The CDR3, as DNA: TGTGCCAGCAGCAGACAGAACACCGGGGAGCTGTTTTTT. Amino acids: CASSRQNTGELFF.

The gene calls are TRBV5-1 and TRBJ2-7, with D possibly TRBD1 on 5 matching bases. Deletions cut 4 bases from V and 4 bases from J, with 15 bases between. The CDR3 contains 14 residues. CDR1 SGHRS and CDR2 YFSETQ come from the germline V gene. The CDR3 region is CASSLQVQSYEQYF. In DNA, the CDR3 is TGCGCCAGCAGCCTACAGGTGCAGTCGTACGAGCAGTACTTC.

This chain uses TRBV29-1 with TRBJ1-1, with 9 bases identical to TRBD1. Germline-derived CDR1 and CDR2 are SQVTM and ANQGSEA. The length of the CDR3 is 13 residues. The V and J ends lost 8 bases and 2 bases, in that order; junction bases with no gene match: 6. CDR3 protein: CSYDRGGNTEAFF. CDR3 nucleotide sequence: TGCAGCTATGACAGGGGGGGAAACACTGAAGCTTTCTTT. The variable domain in full, completed from reference TRBV29-1 and TRBJ1-1, reads SAVISQKPSRDICQRGTSLTIQCQVDSQVTMMFWYRQQPGQSLTLIATANQGSEATYESGFVIDKFPISRPNLTFSTLTVSNMSPEDSSIYLCSYDRGGNTEAFFGQGTRLTVV.

This chain connects TRBV19 to TRBJ2-5; 12 positions agree with TRBD2. The V gene's germline CDR1 is LNHDA and CDR2 SQIVND (reference sequence). The CDR3 is 16 residues long. J gave up 4 bases and V 5 bases, and 8 bases lay outside the gene matches. The CDR3 DNA reads as TGTGCCAGTAGTCCGCTAGCGGGGGGGCCGGGAGAGACCCAGTACTTC. This codes for CASSPLAGGPGETQYF.

The rearrangement links TRBV16 to TRBJ1-4; 9 bases match TRBD1. There are 15 residues in the CDR3. With V trimmed by 4 bases and J by 8 bases, 8 bases remained unmatched. Germline loops: CDR1 KGHSY, CDR2 FQNENV. In nucleotides, the CDR3 is TGTGCCAGCAGCCCTTTCGGGGACAGGGACGAAAAACTGTTTTTT. This gives the protein CASSPFGDRDEKLFF.

CDR3 sequence reads: CASSPAGTSGVTGELFF. As DNA, the CDR3 is TGTGCCAGCTCACCGGCCGGGACTAGCGGGGTAACCGGGGAGCTGTTTTTT. V is TRBV18 and J is TRBJ2-2; 13 bases are shared with TRBD2. The V gene's germline CDR1 is KGHSH and CDR2 LQKENI. The CDR3 consists of 17 residues. Germline trimming cut 3 bases from V and 5 bases from J; bases unmatched to any gene: 6.

The CDR3 region has the DNA TGTGCCAGCAGTATCGGGACAGCCTACGAGCAGTACTTC. Translating it yields CASSIGTAYEQYF. The chain carries TRBV27 and TRBJ2-7; 7 bases line up with TRBD1. CDR1 and CDR2 from the germline V gene are MNHEY and SMNVEV (reference sequence). The CDR3 has 13 residues. The V segment lost 5 bases and the J segment 2 bases; nucleotides outside the gene matches: 3.

The rearrangement links TRBV19 to TRBJ2-1; tentative D call: TRBD2 (5 bases). CDR3 size: 14 residues. Germline CDR1 reads LNHDA; CDR2 reads SQIVND (reference sequence). V was cut by 4 bases and J by 4 bases, with 11 bases left in between. The CDR3 DNA follows: TGTGCCAGTAGTACCGGTAGCGCATACAATGAGCAGTTCTTC. It yields the protein CASSTGSAYNEQFF.

V gene TRBV15 combines with J gene TRBJ2-7, with 9 bases lining up with TRBD2. Per germline, CDR1 LNHNV and CDR2 YYDKDF (reference sequence). The length of the CDR3 is 17 residues. V shed 2 bases and J 2 bases; nucleotides not matched to a gene: 10. CDR3 protein: CATSRSPGLAGAYEQYF. The CDR3 region has the DNA TGTGCCACCAGCAGATCACCGGGACTAGCAGGGGCCTACGAGCAGTACTTC.

The count of this clone is one. This chain links TRBV7-9 with TRBJ2-3; D uncertain. Germline V gene data show CDR1 as SEHNR and CDR2 as FQNEAQ (reference sequence). V lost 1 base and J lost 8, with 4 bases in between. CDR3 length equals 11 residues. This CDR3 is CASSLVSTQYF. For the CDR3, the DNA is TGTGCCAGCAGCTTAGTCAGTACGCAGTATTTT.

Here the CDR3 DNA reads TGTGCCAGCAGTACCCTCGAGGGGGCCGCCTACGAGCAGTACTTC. This sequence encodes CASSTLEGAAYEQYF. This rearrangement joins TRBV6-5 to TRBJ2-7, with 7 bases that match TRBD1. CDR3 length: 15 residues. CDR1 and CDR2 (germline): MNHEY, SVGAGI. With 5 bases clipped from V and 2 bases from J, the junction kept 9 bases outside the gene matches.

This clone was picked up a small number of times. The genes are TRBV29-1 and TRBJ2-7; D not resolved. V lost 5 bases, J lost 5 bases, and 16 bases lay in between. CDR1 and CDR2 (germline): SQVTM, ANQGSEA. The CDR3 totals 13 residues. The CDR3 nucleotides are TGCAGCGTTTCTATTACTGCCGCGGACGAGCAGTACTTC. Translating it yields CSVSITAADEQYF.

J is TRBJ2-2 and V is TRBV6-5; 7 bases match TRBD2. V shed 6 bases and J 5 bases; nucleotides not matched to a gene: 6. Germline V gene sequence: CDR1 MNHEY, CDR2 SVGAGI. The CDR3 extends over 14 amino acids. The CDR3 protein is CASRLFGGTGELFF. CDR3 DNA: TGTGCCAGCAGACTTTTCGGGGGGACCGGGGAGCTGTTTTTT.

The rearrangement uses TRBV23-1 and TRBJ2-7; 7 bases agree with TRBD1. TRBV23-1 counts as an open reading frame of uncertain function. The CDR3 runs to 13 residues. V shed 4 bases and J 4 bases; nucleotides not matched to a gene: 4. In nucleotides, the CDR3 is TGCGCCAGCAGTCCGGCAGGGGGTTACGAGCAGTACTTC. Amino acids: CASSPAGGYEQYF.

This rearrangement joins TRBV30 to TRBJ2-3; 8 bases are shared with TRBD2. CDR3 length equals 14 residues. CDR1 GTSNPN and CDR2 SVGIG come from the germline V gene (reference sequence). Trimming removed 8 bases from V and 6 bases from J; junction bases left unmatched: 13. Written as DNA, the CDR3 is TGTGCCCAAAGGAGGGGACTAGTTTCCGATACGCAGTATTTT. It codes for CAQRRGLVSDTQYF.

J is TRBJ1-1 and V is TRBV7-2; D not certain. V lost 2 bases, J lost 5 bases, and 6 bases lay in between. The V gene's germline CDR1 is SGHTA and CDR2 FQGNSA. There are 12 residues in the CDR3. The CDR3 here is CASSLRETEAFF. Written as DNA, the CDR3 is TGTGCCAGCAGCTTAAGGGAGACTGAAGCTTTCTTT. Looking up the rest from reference TRBV7-2 and TRBJ1-1 gives the full variable domain: GAGVSQSPSNKVTEKGKDVELRCDPISGHTALYWYRQSLGQGLEFLIYFQGNSAPDKSGLPSDRFSAERTGGSVSTLTIQRTQQEDSAVYLCASSLRETEAFFGQGTRLTVV.

The chain employs TRBV30 and TRBJ1-5; D remains unclear. The CDR3 runs 14 residues. The V gene's germline CDR1 is GTSNPN and CDR2 SVGIG (reference sequence). V was shortened by 5 bases and J by 5 bases, with 16 bases between the two germline ends. For the CDR3, the DNA is TGTGCCTGGTCTAAGTCGGTTGAGGATCAGCCCCAGCATTTT. As protein: CAWSKSVEDQPQHF.

This chain connects TRBV19 to TRBJ1-1; D call uncertain. Germline loops: CDR1 LNHDA, CDR2 SQIVND (reference sequence). The V gene lost 5 bases and the J gene lost 4 bases, with 14 bases spanning the gap. The CDR3 extends over 14 amino acids. CDR3 nucleotides: TGTGCCAGTAGTCGAAGAGGCCTGAGCACTGAAGCTTTCTTT. It translates to CASSRRGLSTEAFF. The variable domain in full, with the rest retrieved from reference TRBV19 and TRBJ1-1, is DGGITQSPKYLFRKEGQNVTLSCEQNLNHDAMYWYRQDPGQGLRLIYYSQIVNDFQKGDIAEGYSVSREKKESFPLTVTSAQKNPTAFYLCASSRRGLSTEAFFGQGTRLTVV.

The chain uses TRBV29-1 and TRBJ2-5, with 7 positions matching TRBD2. The germline CDR1 and CDR2 sequences are SQVTM and ANQGSEA. J lost 4 bases, V lost 6 bases, and 11 bases had no gene match. The CDR3 is made up of 14 amino acids. Written as DNA, the CDR3 is TGCAGCGTATGGATACGGGACTATACAGAGACCCAGTACTTC. It codes for CSVWIRDYTETQYF. The full variable domain, completed using reference TRBV29-1 and TRBJ2-5, is SAVISQKPSRDICQRGTSLTIQCQVDSQVTMMFWYRQQPGQSLTLIATANQGSEATYESGFVIDKFPISRPNLTFSTLTVSNMSPEDSSIYLCSVWIRDYTETQYFGPGTRLLVL.

This clone was seen a handful of times. J is TRBJ1-1 and V is TRBV7-8; possibly TRBD1 for D (5 bases). V was clipped by 6 bases and J by 2 bases, with 10 bases between them. The germline V gene encodes CDR1 SGHVS and CDR2 FQNEAQ. This CDR3 comprises 13 residues. CDR3 residues: CASRRTLNTEAFF. The CDR3 DNA reads as TGTGCCAGCAGGAGGACATTAAACACTGAAGCTTTCTTT.

The chain is built from TRBV5-4 and TRBJ1-2, with D perhaps matching TRBD1 (5 bases). The CDR3 has 14 amino acids. V gave up 2 bases and J gave up 4 bases, with 12 bases separating them. Per the germline V gene, CDR1 is SGHNT and CDR2 is YYREEE (reference sequence). The CDR3 loop is CASSFVGQGYGYTF. In DNA, the CDR3 is TGTGCCAGCAGCTTTGTTGGGCAGGGCTATGGCTACACCTTC.

The chain uses TRBV12-2 and TRBJ2-3; no DNA check was done on the table's D call, TRBD1. TRBV12-2 corresponds to a pseudogene. CDR3 length: 13 residues. The DNA of the CDR3 is TGTGCAAGTCGCTTAGGCTCAGGGGATACGCAGTATTTT. Protein product: CASRLGSGDTQYF.

The J gene is TRBJ2-2, the V gene TRBV2, with 8 nucleotides matching TRBD2. Germline V CDR1 and CDR2: SNHLY, FYNNEI. Losses at the gene ends were 3 bases for V and 1 base for J; bases not matched to a gene: 4. This CDR3 is 16 amino acids long. The chain's CDR3 is CASSERAGGNTGELFF. In DNA form, the CDR3 reads TGTGCCAGCAGTGAGCGGGCGGGGGGGAACACCGGGGAGCTGTTTTTT.

The chain recombines TRBV28 with TRBJ2-5; a weak D match, TRBD2 (6 bases). The CDR3 spans 17 residues. Trimming left V 7 bases short and J 1 base short, with 22 bases between. Germline V gives CDR1 MDHEN, CDR2 SYDVKM. Written as DNA, the CDR3 is TGTGCCAGCACCCCCCCGGGAGCCCATCACCCCCAAGAGACCCAGTACTTC. This encodes CASTPPGAHHPQETQYF.